The T cell receptor beta chain under discussion was sequenced for a study of cytomegalovirus exposure and HLA in healthy donors. Study-wide background: Approximately 200 million T cells yielded 90 million to 130 million unique TCR beta sequences in earlier analysis.

PCR amplification relied on 60 Vbeta primers (plus 13 Jbeta primers). Only in-frame clones appear in the TCRdb table, and some are missing; sequencing was by immunoSEQ multiplex PCR. This listing includes fewer than 40,000 clones. Trimming took 7 bases from V and 0 from J; bases not matched to a gene: 2. Germline loops: CDR1 SQVTM, CDR2 ANQGSEA. This CDR3 region has 14 residues. The chain joins TRBV29-1 to TRBJ2-2; TRBD1 aligns across 10 bases. Sequenced input: PBMCs. The TCR sequence derives from a woman in her forties in good health and CMV-seropositive. The CDR3 reads CSAGQGANTGELFF. The DNA of the CDR3 is TGCAGCGCTGGACAGGGGGCGAACACCGGGGAGCTGTTTTTT.